The T cell receptor beta chain described here comes from a study of cytomegalovirus exposure and HLA in healthy donors. PCR employed 60 Vbeta and 13 Jbeta primers. The method was immunoSEQ multiplex PCR; TCRdb's version includes in-frame clones alone and lacks a portion of them. The table includes 120,000 or so clones, 75% to 85% detected once. This clone was observed a handful of times. CDR1 is GTSNPN, CDR2 SVGIG, per germline (reference sequence). CDR3 size: 12 residues. The ends lost 3 bases at V and 7 bases at J; junction bases unmatched: 2. This clonotype was obtained from a young man in good health and CMV-seronegative. The sequencing sample was made of PBMCs. The chain is built from TRBV30 and TRBJ1-2; 10 positions agree with TRBD1. The CDR3 DNA reads TGTGCCTGGAGCCGGGACAGGGGTGGCTACACCTTC. This codes for CAWSRDRGGYTF. The complete variable domain, with remaining parts taken from reference TRBV30 and TRBJ1-2, reads SQTIHQWPATLVQPVGSPLSLECTVEGTSNPNLYWYRQAAGRGLQLLFYSVGIGQISSEVPQNLSASRPQDRQFILSSKKLLLSDSGFYLCAWSRDRGGYTFGSGTRLTVV.